The 9 T cell receptor beta chains listed next were all sequenced from one sample in a study of blood T cell repertoires in COVID-19. This table comes from immunoSEQ multiplex PCR, and its TCRdb copy is limited to in-frame clones, with some not included. The sample has about 220,000 clones, roughly 80% seen once. The material sequenced was peripheral blood. The receptors derive from a woman aged 70 to 79 with COVID-19, enrolled during active disease.

This clone was recorded a few times. The chain employs TRBV6-1 and TRBJ1-5; 7 nucleotides match TRBD1. Trimming at V came to 0 bases and at J to 7 bases, leaving 3 bases not matched to a gene. This CDR3 is 14 amino acids long. Germline-derived CDR1 and CDR2 are MNHNS and SASEGT. In DNA form, the CDR3 reads TGTGCCAGCAGTGAAGCGGGACAGTGGCAGCCCCAGCATTTT. Amino acid sequence: CASSEAGQWQPQHF.

The rearrangement links TRBV5-1 to TRBJ1-3; D possibly corresponds to TRBD1 (5 bases). CDR3 size: 14 residues. Germline V gene data show CDR1 as SGHRS and CDR2 as YFSETQ. V was clipped by 0 bases and J by 4 bases, with 8 bases between them. CDR3 loop: CASSLAGIGNTIYF. DNA of the CDR3: TGCGCCAGCAGCTTGGCAGGGATAGGAAACACCATATATTTT.

This rearrangement joins TRBV5-1 to TRBJ2-7; the match to TRBD1 covers 8 bases. The V and J ends lost 5 bases and 4 bases, in that order; junction bases with no gene match: 14. This CDR3 has 16 amino acids. Germline CDR1 and CDR2: SGHRS and YFSETQ. The CDR3 spells CASRTRTGTGTYEQYF. In nucleotides, the CDR3 is TGCGCCAGCAGGACCCGGACCGGGACAGGTACTTACGAGCAGTACTTC.

The chain has TRBV5-1 and TRBJ2-7; D perhaps matches TRBD1 (5 bases). This CDR3 is built from 14 residues. Trimming stripped 5 bases from V and 2 bases from J, with 14 bases between. From germline, CDR1 is SGHRS and CDR2 YFSETQ. The DNA for the CDR3 is TGCGCCAGCAGTCTAACAGGATCCACCTACGAGCAGTACTTC. Amino acid sequence: CASSLTGSTYEQYF.

This clone was detected a few times. The V gene is TRBV7-9, the J gene TRBJ1-1; the D gene is possibly TRBD1 (5 bases). The ends were cut back, 3 bases at V and 1 base at J, with 6 bases in the middle. Per the germline V gene, CDR1 is SEHNR and CDR2 is FQNEAQ (reference sequence). This CDR3 has 13 residues. In DNA form, the CDR3 reads TGTGCCAGCAGCTTCCAGGGGAACACTGAAGCTTTCTTT. It translates to CASSFQGNTEAFF.

J is TRBJ2-7 and V is TRBV6-5; TRBD1 is a possible D gene (5 bases). Deletions cut 6 bases from V and 3 bases from J, with 15 bases between. There are 14 residues in the CDR3. CDR1 is MNHEY, CDR2 SVGAGI, per germline. DNA for the CDR3: TGTGCCAGCAGCTACGACAGTCACCTCTACGAGCAGTACTTC. Its translation: CASSYDSHLYEQYF.

The rearrangement joins TRBV24-1 to TRBJ2-3; no definite D call. The germline V and J ends were trimmed by 5 bases and 9 bases, with 8 bases remaining between them. Germline V gene sequence: CDR1 KGHDR, CDR2 SFDVKD. This CDR3 is 11 amino acids long. The CDR3 is CATSVAVTQYF. The CDR3 nucleotides read TGTGCCACCAGTGTTGCAGTAACGCAGTATTTT.

This clone was seen a handful of times. The chain links TRBV7-2 to TRBJ2-7; TRBD2 is a possible D gene (6 bases). The V gene's germline CDR1 is SGHTA and CDR2 FQGNSA. V shed 3 bases and J shed 4 bases, with 13 bases lying between them. The CDR3 consists of 14 residues. As DNA, the CDR3 is TGTGCCAGCAGCTTTTCCGGAGGGGAGTACGAGCAGTACTTC. Residues: CASSFSGGEYEQYF.

The V and J genes are TRBV7-3 and TRBJ2-1, with 9 bases lining up with TRBD2. Unmatched junction bases numbered 3, after V lost 5 bases and J lost 4 bases. This CDR3 contains 14 residues. Germline CDR1 is SGHTA and CDR2 is FQGTGA. CDR3 DNA: TGTGCCAGCAGCCCTAGCGGGGTTTACAATGAGCAGTTCTTC. Its translation is CASSPSGVYNEQFF.